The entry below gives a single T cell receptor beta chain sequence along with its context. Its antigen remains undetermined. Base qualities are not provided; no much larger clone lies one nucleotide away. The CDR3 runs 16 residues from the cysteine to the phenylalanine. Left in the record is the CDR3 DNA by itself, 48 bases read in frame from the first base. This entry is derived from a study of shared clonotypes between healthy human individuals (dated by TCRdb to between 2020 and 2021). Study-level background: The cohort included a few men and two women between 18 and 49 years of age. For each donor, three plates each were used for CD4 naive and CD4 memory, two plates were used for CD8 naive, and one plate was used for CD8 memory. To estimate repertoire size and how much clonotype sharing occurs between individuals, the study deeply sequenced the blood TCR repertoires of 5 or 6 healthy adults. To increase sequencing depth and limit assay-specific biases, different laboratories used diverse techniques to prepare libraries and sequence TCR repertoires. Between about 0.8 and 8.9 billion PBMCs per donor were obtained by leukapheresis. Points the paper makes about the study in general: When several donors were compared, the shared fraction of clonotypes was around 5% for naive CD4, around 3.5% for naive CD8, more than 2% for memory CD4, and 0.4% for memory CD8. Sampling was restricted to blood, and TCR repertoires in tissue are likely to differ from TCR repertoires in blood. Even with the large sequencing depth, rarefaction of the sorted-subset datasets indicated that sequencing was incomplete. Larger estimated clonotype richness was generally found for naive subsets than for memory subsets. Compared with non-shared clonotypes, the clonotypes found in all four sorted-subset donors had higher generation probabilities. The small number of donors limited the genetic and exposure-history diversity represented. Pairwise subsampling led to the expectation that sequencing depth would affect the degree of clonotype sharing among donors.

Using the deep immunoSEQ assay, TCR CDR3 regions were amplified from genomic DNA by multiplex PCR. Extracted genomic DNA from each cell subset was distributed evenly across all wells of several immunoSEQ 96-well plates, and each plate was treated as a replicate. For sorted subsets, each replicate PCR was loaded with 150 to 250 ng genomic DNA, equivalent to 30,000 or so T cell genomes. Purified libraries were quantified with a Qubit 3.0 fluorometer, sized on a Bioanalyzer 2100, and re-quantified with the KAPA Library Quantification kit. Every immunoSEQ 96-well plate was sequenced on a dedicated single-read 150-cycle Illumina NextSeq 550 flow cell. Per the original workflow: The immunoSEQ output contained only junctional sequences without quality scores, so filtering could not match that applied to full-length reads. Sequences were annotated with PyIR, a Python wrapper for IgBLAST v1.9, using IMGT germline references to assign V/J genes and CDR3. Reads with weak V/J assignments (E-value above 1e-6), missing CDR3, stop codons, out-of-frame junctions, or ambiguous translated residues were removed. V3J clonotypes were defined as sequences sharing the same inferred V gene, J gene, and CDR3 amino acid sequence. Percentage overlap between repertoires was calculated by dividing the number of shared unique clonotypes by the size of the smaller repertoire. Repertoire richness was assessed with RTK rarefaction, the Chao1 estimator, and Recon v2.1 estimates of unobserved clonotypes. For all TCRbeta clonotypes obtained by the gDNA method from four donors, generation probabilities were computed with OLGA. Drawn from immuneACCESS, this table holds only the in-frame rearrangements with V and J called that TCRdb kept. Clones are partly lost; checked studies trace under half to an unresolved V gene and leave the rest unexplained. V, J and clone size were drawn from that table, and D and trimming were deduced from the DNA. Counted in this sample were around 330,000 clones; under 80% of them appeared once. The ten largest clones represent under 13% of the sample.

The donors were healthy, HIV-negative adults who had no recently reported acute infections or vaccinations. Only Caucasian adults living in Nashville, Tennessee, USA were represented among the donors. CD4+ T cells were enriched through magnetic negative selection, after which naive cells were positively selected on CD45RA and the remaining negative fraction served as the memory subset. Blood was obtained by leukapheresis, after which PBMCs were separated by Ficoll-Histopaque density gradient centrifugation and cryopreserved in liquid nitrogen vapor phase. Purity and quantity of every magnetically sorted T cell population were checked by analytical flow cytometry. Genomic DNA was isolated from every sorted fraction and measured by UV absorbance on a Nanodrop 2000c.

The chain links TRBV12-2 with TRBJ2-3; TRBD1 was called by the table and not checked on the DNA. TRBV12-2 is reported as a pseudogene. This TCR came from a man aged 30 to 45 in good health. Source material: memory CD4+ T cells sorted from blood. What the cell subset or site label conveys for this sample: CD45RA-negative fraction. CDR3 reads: CASRLYRDRGTDTQYF. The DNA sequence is TGTGCAAGTCGCCTTTACCGGGACAGGGGAACAGATACGCAGTATTTT.